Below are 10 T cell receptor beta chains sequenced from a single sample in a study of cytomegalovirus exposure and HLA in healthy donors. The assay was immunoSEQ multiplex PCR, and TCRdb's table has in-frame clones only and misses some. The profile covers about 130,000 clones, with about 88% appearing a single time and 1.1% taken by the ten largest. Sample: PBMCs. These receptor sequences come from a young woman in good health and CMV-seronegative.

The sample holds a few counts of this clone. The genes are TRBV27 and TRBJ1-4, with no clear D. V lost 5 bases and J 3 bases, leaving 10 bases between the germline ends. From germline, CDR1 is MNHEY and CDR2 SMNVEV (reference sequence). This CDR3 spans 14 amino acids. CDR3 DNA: TGTGCCAGCAGTGGGAGCCTCCCTAATGAAAAACTGTTTTTT. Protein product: CASSGSLPNEKLFF.

CDR3 in amino acids: CASSFTQGYEKLFF. The CDR3 nucleotides are TGCGCCAGCAGCTTTACGCAGGGGTATGAAAAACTGTTTTTT. The chain couples TRBV5-1 to TRBJ1-4; D might be TRBD1 (6 bases). Germline CDR1 and CDR2: SGHRS and YFSETQ. Trimming removed 2 bases at V and 6 bases at J, with 11 bases between. The length of the CDR3 is 14 residues.

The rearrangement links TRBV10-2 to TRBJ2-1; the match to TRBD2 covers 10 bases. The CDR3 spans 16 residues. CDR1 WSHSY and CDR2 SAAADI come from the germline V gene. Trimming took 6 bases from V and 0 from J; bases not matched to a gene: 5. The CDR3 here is CASSRTSGISYNEQFF. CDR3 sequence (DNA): TGCGCCAGCAGCCGGACTAGCGGTATCTCCTACAATGAGCAGTTCTTC.

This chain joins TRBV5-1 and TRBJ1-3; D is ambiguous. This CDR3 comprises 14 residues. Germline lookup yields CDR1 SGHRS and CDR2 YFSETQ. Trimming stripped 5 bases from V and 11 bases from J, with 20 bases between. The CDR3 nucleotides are TGCGCCAGCAGAGCGGACTCCTCCAACAACCCCATATATTTT. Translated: CASRADSSNNPIYF.

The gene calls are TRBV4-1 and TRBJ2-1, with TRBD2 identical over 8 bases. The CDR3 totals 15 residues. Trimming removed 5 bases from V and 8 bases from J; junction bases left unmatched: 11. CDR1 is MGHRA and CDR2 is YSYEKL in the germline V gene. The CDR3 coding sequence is TGCGCCAGCAGCTACCAAGACGGGGGGGCAGATGAGCAGTTCTTC. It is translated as CASSYQDGGADEQFF.

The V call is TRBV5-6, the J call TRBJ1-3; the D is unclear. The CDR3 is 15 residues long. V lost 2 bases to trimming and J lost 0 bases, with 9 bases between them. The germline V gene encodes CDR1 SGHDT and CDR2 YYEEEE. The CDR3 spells CASSFRRYSGNTIYF. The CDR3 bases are TGTGCCAGCAGCTTTCGGCGGTACTCTGGAAACACCATATATTTT.

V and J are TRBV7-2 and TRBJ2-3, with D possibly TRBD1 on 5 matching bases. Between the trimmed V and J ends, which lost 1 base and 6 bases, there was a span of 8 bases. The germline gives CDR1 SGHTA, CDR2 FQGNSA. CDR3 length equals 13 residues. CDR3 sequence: CASSLEGWDTQYF. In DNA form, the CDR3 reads TGTGCCAGCAGCTTAGAGGGGTGGGATACGCAGTATTTT. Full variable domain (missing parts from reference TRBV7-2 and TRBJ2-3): GAGVSQSPSNKVTEKGKDVELRCDPISGHTALYWYRQSLGQGLEFLIYFQGNSAPDKSGLPSDRFSAERTGGSVSTLTIQRTQQEDSAVYLCASSLEGWDTQYFGPGTRLTVL.

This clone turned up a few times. In nucleotides, the CDR3 is TGTGCCAGCAGTCCCCTGACAGACCCGTACTTC. Its translation: CASSPLTDPYF. V and J are TRBV6-1 and TRBJ2-7, with a weak D call TRBD1 (5 bases). The CDR3 is 11 residues long. Per the germline V gene, CDR1 is MNHNS and CDR2 is SASEGT. V was cut by 5 bases and J by 12 bases, with 14 bases left in between.

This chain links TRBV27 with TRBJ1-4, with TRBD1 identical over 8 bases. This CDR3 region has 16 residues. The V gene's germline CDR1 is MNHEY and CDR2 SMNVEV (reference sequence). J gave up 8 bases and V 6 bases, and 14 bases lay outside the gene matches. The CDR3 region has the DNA TGTGCCAGCAGAAGCGCAGGGGGCGGTATTTGGGAAAAACTGTTTTTT. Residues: CASRSAGGGIWEKLFF. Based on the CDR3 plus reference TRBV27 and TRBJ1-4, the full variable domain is EAQVTQNPRYLITVTGKKLTVTCSQNMNHEYMSWYRQDPGLGLRQIYYSMNVEVTDKGDVPEGYKVSRKEKRNFPLILESPSPNQTSLYFCASRSAGGGIWEKLFFGSGTQLSVL.

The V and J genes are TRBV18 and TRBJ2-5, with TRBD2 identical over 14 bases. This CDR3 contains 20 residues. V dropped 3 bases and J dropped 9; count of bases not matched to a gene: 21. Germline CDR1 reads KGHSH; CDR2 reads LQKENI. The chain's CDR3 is CASSPESTSGRARDPAPQYF. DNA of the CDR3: TGTGCCAGCTCACCGGAATCGACTAGCGGGAGGGCCAGAGACCCAGCCCCCCAGTACTTC. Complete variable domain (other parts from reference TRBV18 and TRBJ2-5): NAGVMQNPRHLVRRRGQEARLRCSPMKGHSHVYWYRQLPEEGLKFMVYLQKENIIDESGMPKERFSAEFPKEGPSILRIQQVVRGDSAAYFCASSPESTSGRARDPAPQYFGPGTRLLVL.